This T cell receptor (beta chain) was profiled in a study of radiation and T cells in renal cell carcinoma. Unmatched junction bases numbered 3, after V lost 3 bases and J lost 2 bases. Per germline, CDR1 SGHRS and CDR2 YFSETQ. The CDR3 is 16 amino acids. The study's findings and limits: Top tumor clonotypes rose in blood 2 weeks post-radiation, then contracted.

Sequenced by immunoSEQ multiplex PCR; TCRdb stores in-frame clones only, minus some. The repertoire holds roughly 64,000 clones, with approximately 80% as singletons. The time point: blood 4 weeks post-SBRT, at nephrectomy. Regarding treatment: 15 Gy SBRT to primary tumor, nephrectomy 4 weeks later. Serial blood draws occurred at baseline and 2 and 4 weeks post-SBRT. As concerns this clone: Its matching antigen is unknown.

The chain couples TRBV5-1 to TRBJ2-5; 14 bases map to TRBD2. The TCR comes from a man in his fifties or sixties with renal cell carcinoma. The starting material was blood, obtained from a patient whose treatment included radiotherapy and nephrectomy. The CDR3 spells CASSSGLAGEQETQYF. CDR3 bases: TGCGCCAGCAGCTCGGGACTAGCGGGAGAACAAGAGACCCAGTACTTC.